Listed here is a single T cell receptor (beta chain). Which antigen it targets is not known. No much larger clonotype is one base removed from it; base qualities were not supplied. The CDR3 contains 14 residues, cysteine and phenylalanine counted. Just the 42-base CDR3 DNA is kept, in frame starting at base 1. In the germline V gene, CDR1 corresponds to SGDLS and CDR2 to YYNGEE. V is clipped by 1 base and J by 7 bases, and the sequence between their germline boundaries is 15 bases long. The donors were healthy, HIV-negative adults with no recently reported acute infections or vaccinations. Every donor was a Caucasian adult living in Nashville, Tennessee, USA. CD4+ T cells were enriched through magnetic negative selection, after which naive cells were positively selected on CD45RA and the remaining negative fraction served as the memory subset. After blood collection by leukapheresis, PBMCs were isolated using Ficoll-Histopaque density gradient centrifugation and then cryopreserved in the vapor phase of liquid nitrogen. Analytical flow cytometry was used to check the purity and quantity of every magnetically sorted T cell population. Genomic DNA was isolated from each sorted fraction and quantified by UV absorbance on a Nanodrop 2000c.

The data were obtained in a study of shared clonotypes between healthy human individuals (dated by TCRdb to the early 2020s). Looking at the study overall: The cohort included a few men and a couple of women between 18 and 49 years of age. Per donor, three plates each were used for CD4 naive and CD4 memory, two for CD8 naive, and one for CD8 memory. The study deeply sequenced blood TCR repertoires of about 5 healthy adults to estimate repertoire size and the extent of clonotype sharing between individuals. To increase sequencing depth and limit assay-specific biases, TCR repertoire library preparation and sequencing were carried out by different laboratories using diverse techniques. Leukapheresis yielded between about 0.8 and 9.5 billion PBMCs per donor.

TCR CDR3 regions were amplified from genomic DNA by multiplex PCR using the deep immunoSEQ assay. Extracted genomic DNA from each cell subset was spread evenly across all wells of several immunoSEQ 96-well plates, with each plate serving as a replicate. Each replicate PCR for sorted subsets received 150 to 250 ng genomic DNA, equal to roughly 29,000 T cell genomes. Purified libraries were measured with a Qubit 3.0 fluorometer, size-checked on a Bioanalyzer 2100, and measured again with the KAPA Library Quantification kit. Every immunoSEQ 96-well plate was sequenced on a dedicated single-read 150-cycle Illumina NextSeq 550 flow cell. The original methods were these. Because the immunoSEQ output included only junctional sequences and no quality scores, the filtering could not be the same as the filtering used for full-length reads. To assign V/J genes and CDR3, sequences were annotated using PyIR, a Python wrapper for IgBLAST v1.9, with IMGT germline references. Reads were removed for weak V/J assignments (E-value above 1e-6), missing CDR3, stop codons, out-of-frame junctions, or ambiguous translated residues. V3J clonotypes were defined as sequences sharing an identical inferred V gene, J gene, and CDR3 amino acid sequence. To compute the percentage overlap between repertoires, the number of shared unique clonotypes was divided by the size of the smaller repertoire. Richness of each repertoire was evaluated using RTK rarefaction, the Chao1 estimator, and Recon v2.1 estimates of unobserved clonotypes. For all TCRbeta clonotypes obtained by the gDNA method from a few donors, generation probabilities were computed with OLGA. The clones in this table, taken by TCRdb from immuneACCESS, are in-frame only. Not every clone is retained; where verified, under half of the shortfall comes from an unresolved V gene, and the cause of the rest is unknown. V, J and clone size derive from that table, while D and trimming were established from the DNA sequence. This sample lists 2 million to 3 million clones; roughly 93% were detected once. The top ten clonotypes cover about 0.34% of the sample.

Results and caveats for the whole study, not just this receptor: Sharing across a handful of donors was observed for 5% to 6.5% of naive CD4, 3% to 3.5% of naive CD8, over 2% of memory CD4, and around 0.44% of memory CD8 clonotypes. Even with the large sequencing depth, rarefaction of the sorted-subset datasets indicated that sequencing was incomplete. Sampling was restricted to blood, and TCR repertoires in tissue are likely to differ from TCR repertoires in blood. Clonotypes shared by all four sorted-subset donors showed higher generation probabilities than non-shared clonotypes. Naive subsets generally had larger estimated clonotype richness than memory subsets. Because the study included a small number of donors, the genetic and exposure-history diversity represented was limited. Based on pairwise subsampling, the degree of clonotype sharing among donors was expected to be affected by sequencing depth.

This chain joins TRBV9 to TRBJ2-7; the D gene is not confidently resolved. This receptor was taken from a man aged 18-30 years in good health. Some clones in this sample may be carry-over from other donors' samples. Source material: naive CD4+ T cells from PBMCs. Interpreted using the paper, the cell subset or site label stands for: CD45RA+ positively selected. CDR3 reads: CASSVNPISDEQYF. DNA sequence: TGTGCCAGCAGCGTAAATCCAATTTCGGATGAGCAGTACTTC.